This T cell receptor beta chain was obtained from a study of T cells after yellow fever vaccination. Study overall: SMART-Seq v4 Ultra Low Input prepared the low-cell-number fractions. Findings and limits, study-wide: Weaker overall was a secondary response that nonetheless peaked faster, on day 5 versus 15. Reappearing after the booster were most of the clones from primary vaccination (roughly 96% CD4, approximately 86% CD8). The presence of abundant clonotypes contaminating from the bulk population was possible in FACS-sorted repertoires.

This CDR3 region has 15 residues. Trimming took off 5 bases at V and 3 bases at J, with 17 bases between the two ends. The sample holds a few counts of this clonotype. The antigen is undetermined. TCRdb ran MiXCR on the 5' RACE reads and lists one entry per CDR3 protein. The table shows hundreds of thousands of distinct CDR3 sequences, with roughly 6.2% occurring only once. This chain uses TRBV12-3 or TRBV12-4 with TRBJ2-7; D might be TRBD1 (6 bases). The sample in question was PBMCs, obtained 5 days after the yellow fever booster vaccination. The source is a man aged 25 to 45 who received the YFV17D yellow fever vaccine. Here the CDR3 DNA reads TGTGCCAGCAGTCTAGGCATAGGGACACACTACGAGCAGTACTTC. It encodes CASSLGIGTHYEQYF.